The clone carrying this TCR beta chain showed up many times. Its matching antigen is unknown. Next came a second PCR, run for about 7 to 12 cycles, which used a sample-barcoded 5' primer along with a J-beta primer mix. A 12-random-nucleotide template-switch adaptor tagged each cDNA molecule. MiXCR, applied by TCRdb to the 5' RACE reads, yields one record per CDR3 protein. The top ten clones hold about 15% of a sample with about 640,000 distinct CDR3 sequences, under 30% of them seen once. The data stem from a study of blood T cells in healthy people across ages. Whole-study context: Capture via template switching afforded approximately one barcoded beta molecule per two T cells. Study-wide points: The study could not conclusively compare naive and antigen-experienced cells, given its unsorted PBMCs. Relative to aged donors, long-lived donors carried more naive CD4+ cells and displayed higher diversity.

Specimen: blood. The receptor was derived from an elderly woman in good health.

The CDR3 spells CASSFYDRPLHF. Written as DNA, the CDR3 is TGTGCCAGCAGTTTCTATGACAGGCCCCTCCACTTT. This chain joins TRBV27 and TRBJ1-6, with TRBD1 as a possible D gene (6 bases). Trimming cost V 3 bases and J 13 bases, with 10 bases left between them. Looked up from germline, CDR1 is MNHEY and CDR2 is SMNVEV (reference sequence). The CDR3 totals 12 residues.